This T cell receptor beta chain stems from a study of blood T cell repertoires in COVID-19. The authors' processing: Using reference gene primer amplification, nucleated cell counts were estimated. TCRdb keeps only in-frame clones here, not all; method: immunoSEQ multiplex PCR. The V and J calls and clone size were taken over from that table, and D and trimming were inferred from the DNA. The sample carries about 310,000 clones, roughly 90% recorded once. The CDR3 loop spans 18 amino acids. With 4 bases clipped from V and 4 bases from J, the junction kept 13 bases outside the gene matches. Germline CDR1 reads SNHLY; CDR2 reads FYNNEI.

The chain is built from TRBV2 and TRBJ2-2; 9 bases line up with TRBD1. This clonotype originated in a woman aged 18-35 years with acute COVID-19. Sequenced: PBMCs or T cells enriched from blood (not recorded which). CDR3 sequence: CASSVTRQGGGSTGELFF. The CDR3, as DNA: TGTGCCAGCAGTGTGACGAGACAGGGGGGAGGCAGCACCGGGGAGCTGTTTTTT.